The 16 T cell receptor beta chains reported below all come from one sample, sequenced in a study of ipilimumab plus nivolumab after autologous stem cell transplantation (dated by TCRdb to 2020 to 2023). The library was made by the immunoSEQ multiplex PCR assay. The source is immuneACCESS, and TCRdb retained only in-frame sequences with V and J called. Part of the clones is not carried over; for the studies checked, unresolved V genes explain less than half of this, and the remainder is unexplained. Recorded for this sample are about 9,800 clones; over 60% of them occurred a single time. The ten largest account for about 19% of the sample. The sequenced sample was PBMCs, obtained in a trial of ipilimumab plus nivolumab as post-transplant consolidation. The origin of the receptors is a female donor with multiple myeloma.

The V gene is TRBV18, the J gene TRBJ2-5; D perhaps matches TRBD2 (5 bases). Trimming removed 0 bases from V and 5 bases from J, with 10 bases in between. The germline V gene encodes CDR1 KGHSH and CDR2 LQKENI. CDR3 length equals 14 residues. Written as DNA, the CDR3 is TGTGCCAGCTCACCACCGGGAGTCGAGGAGACCCAGTACTTC. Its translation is CASSPPGVEETQYF.

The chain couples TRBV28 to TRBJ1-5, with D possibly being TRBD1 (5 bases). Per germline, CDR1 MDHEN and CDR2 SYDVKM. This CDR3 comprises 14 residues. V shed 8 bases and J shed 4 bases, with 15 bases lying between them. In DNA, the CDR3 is TGTGCCAGCTGTCCAGCGGGGGAGAATCAGCCCCAGCATTTT. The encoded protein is CASCPAGENQPQHF. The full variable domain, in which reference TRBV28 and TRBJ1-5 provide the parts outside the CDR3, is DVKVTQSSRYLVKRTGEKVFLECVQDMDHENMFWYRQDPGLGLRLIYFSYDVKMKEKGDIPEGYSVSREKKERFSLILESASTNQTSMYLCASCPAGENQPQHFGDGTRLSIL.

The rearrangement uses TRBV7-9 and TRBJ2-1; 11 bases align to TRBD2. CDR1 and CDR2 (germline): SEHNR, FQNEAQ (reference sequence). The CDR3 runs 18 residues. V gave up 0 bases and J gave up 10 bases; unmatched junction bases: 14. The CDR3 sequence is CASSLARGTSGSIREQFF. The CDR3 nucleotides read TGTGCCAGCAGCTTAGCGCGGGGTACTAGCGGGAGTATTAGGGAGCAGTTCTTC.

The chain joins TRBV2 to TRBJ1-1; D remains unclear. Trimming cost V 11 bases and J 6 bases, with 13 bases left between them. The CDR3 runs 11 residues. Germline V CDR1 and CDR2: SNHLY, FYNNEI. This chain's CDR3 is CAQARWAEAFF. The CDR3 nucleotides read TGTGCCCAGGCTCGGTGGGCTGAAGCTTTCTTT. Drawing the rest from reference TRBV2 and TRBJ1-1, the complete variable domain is EPEVTQTPSHQVTQMGQEVILRCVPISNHLYFYWYRQILGQKVEFLVSFYNNEISEKSEIFDDQFSVERPDGSNFTLKIRSTKLEDSAMYFCAQARWAEAFFGQGTRLTVV.

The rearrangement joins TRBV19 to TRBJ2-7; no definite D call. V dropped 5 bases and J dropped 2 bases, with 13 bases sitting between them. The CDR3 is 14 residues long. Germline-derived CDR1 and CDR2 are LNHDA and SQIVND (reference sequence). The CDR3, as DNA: TGTGCCAGTAGTTCCCAGGTAGACCCCTACGAGCAGTACTTC. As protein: CASSSQVDPYEQYF.

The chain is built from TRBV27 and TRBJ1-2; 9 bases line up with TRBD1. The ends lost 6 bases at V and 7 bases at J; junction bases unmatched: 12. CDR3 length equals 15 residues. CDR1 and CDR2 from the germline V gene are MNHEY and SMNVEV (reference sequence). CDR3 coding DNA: TGTGCCAGCAGCCTCAGAGGACAGGGGCCTAGTGGCTACACCTTC. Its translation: CASSLRGQGPSGYTF.

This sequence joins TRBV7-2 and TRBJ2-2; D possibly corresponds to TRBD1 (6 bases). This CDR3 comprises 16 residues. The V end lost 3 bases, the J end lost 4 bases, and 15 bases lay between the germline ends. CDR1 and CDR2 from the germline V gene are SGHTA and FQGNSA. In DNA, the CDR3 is TGTGCCAGCAGCTTCACCGGGACACCACTCACCGGGGAGCTGTTTTTT. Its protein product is CASSFTGTPLTGELFF.

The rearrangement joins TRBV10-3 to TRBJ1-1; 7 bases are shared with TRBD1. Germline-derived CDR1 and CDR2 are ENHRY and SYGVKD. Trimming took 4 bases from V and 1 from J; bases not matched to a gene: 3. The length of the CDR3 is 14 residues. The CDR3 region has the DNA TGTGCCATCAGTGGGGGGACAGAGAACACTGAAGCTTTCTTT. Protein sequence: CAISGGTENTEAFF.

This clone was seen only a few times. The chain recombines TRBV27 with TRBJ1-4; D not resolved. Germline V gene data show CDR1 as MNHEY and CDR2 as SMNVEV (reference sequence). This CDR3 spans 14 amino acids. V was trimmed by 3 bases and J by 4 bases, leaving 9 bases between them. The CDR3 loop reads CASSFGQFNEKLFF. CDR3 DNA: TGTGCCAGCAGTTTTGGGCAGTTTAATGAAAAACTGTTTTTT.

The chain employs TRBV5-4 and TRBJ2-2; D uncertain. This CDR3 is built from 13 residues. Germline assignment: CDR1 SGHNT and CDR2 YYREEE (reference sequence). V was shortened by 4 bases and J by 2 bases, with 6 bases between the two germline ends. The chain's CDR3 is CASSILNTGELFF. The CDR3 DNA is TGTGCCAGCAGCATACTAAACACCGGGGAGCTGTTTTTT. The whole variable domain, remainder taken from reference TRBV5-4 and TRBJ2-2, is ETGVTQSPTHLIKTRGQQVTLRCSSQSGHNTVSWYQQALGQGPQFIFQYYREEENGRGNFPPRFSGLQFPNYSSELNVNALELDDSALYLCASSILNTGELFFGEGSRLTVL.

CDR3 loop: CASSVGAGSNYGYTF. The DNA of the CDR3 is TGTGCCAGCAGCGTAGGGGCAGGGTCCAACTATGGCTACACCTTC. The chain recombines TRBV9 with TRBJ1-2; possible D gene TRBD1, 5 bases. The CDR3 runs 15 residues. The V gene lost 0 bases and the J gene lost 2 bases, with 11 bases spanning the gap. Germline V CDR1 and CDR2: SGDLS, YYNGEE.

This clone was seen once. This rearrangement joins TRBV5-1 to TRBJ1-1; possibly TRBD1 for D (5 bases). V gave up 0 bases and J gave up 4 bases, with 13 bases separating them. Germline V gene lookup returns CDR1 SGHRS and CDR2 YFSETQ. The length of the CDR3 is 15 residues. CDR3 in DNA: TGCGCCAGCAGCTTGGATTGGGGAGGGGCCACTGAAGCTTTCTTT. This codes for CASSLDWGGATEAFF.

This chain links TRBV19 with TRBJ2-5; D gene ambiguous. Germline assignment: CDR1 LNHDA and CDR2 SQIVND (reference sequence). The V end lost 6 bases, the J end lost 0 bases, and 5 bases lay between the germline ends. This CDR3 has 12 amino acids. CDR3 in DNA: TGTGCCAGTAGCACGTACCAAGAGACCCAGTACTTC. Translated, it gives CASSTYQETQYF.

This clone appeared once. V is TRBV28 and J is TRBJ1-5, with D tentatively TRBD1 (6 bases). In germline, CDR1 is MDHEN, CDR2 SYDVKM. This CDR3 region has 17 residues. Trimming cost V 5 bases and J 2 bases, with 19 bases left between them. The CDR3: CASSTQRRGAGNQPQHF. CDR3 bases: TGTGCCAGCAGTACACAACGGAGGGGGGCTGGCAATCAGCCCCAGCATTTT.

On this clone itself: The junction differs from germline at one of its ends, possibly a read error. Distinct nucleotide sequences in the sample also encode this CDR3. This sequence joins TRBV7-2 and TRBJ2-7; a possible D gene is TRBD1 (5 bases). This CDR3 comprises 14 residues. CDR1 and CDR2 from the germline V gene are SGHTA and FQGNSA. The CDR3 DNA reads TGCGCCAGCAGCTTAGTTTTCAGGGACTACGAGCAGTACTTC. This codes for CASSLVFRDYEQYF. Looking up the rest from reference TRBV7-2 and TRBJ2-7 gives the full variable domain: GAGVSQSPSNKVTEKGKDVELRCDPISGHTALYWYRQSLGQGLEFLIYFQGNSAPDKSGLPSDRFSAERTGGSVSTLTIQRTQQEDSAVYLCASSLVFRDYEQYFGPGTRLTVT.

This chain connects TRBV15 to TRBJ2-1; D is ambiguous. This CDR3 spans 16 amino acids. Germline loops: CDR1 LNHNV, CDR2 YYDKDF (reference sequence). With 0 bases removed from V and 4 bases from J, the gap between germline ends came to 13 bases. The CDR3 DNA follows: TGTGCCACCAGCAGAGATCGGGTTGCCTTATACAATGAGCAGTTCTTC. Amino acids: CATSRDRVALYNEQFF.